The next 27 T cell receptor beta chains were all read from a single sample in a study of OX40 agonist ivuxolimab in advanced cancers. The library was produced with the immunoSEQ multiplex PCR assay. TCRdb took this table from immuneACCESS and kept in-frame rearrangements with V and J called. Such tables lack part of the clones; where checked against another copy, unresolved V genes explain under half of the gap, and the rest is unexplained. The sample contains about 16,000 clones, roughly three quarters of them found a single time. The leading ten clones occupy approximately 13% of the sample. The material sequenced was CD4+ or CD8+ T cells sorted from blood, taken in a trial of the OX40 agonist ivuxolimab. These receptors all come from an adult with an advanced solid tumor such as melanoma, head and neck, liver or kidney cancer.

The J gene is TRBJ2-7, the V gene TRBV6-1; D possibly matches TRBD1 or TRBD2 (6 bases each). Germline V gene data show CDR1 as MNHNS and CDR2 as SASEGT. There are 14 residues in the CDR3. The V end lost 6 bases, the J end lost 7 bases, and 19 bases lay between the germline ends. DNA of the CDR3: TGTGCCAGCAGCTACGCGGGGATTAGGGGGGAGCAGTACTTC. Its translation: CASSYAGIRGEQYF.

This rearrangement joins TRBV27 to TRBJ2-5; 9 nucleotides line up with TRBD1. Germline CDR1 reads MNHEY; CDR2 reads SMNVEV (reference sequence). Trimming removed 3 bases from V and 5 bases from J; junction bases left unmatched: 7. The CDR3 length is 15 residues. CDR3 loop: CASSLLGQGTETQYF. The CDR3 DNA reads as TGTGCCAGCAGTTTGCTCGGACAGGGGACGGAGACCCAGTACTTC.

The chain recombines TRBV27 with TRBJ2-2; D ambiguous. CDR1 is MNHEY, CDR2 SMNVEV, per germline (reference sequence). The CDR3 totals 15 residues. V dropped 8 bases and J dropped 0 bases, with 13 bases sitting between them. In DNA, the CDR3 is TGTGCCAGCTTCTCTGGTATTGCGAACACCGGGGAGCTGTTTTTT. Translated, it gives CASFSGIANTGELFF.

This chain joins TRBV6-5 and TRBJ2-7; no firm D call. Deletions cut 6 bases from V and 2 bases from J, with 8 bases between. The V gene's germline CDR1 is MNHEY and CDR2 SVGAGI. The CDR3 consists of 12 residues. CDR3 nucleotides: TGTGCCAGCAGCCCCGGACCCTACGAGCAGTACTTC. It codes for CASSPGPYEQYF.

On this clone itself: The sample has other DNA sequences that encode this CDR3 too. V gene TRBV7-2 combines with J gene TRBJ1-2; 10 bases are a match to TRBD1. Trimming removed 1 base from V and 13 bases from J; junction bases left unmatched: 12. The CDR3 is made up of 15 amino acids. Per the germline V gene, CDR1 is SGHTA and CDR2 is FQGNSA. CDR3 sequence (DNA): TGTGCCAGCAGCTTAGTAGGGGGTGACAGGGGGCCAGGCACCTTC. Encoded protein: CASSLVGGDRGPGTF.

The V call is TRBV5-7, the J call TRBJ1-2; the D gene is possibly TRBD1 (5 bases). TRBV5-7 is given ORF status, its function remaining uncertain. V lost 4 bases and J lost 5, with 15 bases in between. The CDR3 has 14 amino acids. CDR3 in DNA: TGTGCCAGCAGCCCCCCGGGGGAATCATATGGCTACACCTTC. Amino acid sequence: CASSPPGESYGYTF.

This clone was seen only a few times. This sequence joins TRBV27 and TRBJ1-1; tentative D call: TRBD1 (6 bases). Germline V gene data show CDR1 as MNHEY and CDR2 as SMNVEV (reference sequence). The V end was cut by 7 bases, the J end by 7 bases, with 19 bases between. The CDR3 has 14 residues. CDR3: CASKSGWGLVEAFF. DNA for the CDR3: TGTGCCAGCAAATCTGGGTGGGGGCTCGTTGAAGCTTTCTTT.

The V gene is TRBV9, the J gene TRBJ2-3; D gene uncertain. CDR1 is SGDLS and CDR2 is YYNGEE in the germline V gene. This CDR3 contains 11 residues. The germline V and J ends were trimmed by 3 bases and 6 bases, with 5 bases remaining between them. The CDR3: CASSAQDTQYF. The CDR3 DNA reads TGTGCCAGCAGCGCACAGGATACGCAGTATTTT.

The chain uses TRBV7-9 and TRBJ2-7; D gene unclear. Germline CDR1 SEHNR, CDR2 FQNEAQ (reference sequence). The V end was cut by 6 bases, the J end by 2 bases, with 8 bases between. This CDR3 is built from 12 residues. The CDR3 protein is CASSQLAYEQYF. The CDR3 nucleotides read TGTGCCAGCAGTCAGCTGGCCTACGAGCAGTACTTC.

The V gene is TRBV7-8, the J gene TRBJ2-5; 8 positions match TRBD2. The CDR3 totals 18 residues. From germline, CDR1 is SGHVS and CDR2 FQNEAQ. Trimming cost V 2 bases and J 2 bases; bases outside gene matches: 13. CDR3 nucleotide sequence: TGTGCCAGCAGCTTAAATAGGGCGGGGGGACGCCTTCAAGAGACCCAGTACTTC. It is translated as CASSLNRAGGRLQETQYF.

J is TRBJ1-1 and V is TRBV20-1, with 7 bases matching TRBD1. Germline assignment: CDR1 DFQATT and CDR2 SNEGSKA (reference sequence). The CDR3 spans 11 residues. The junction had 3 bases not matched to a gene; V was cut back by 7 bases and J by 4 bases. The CDR3 DNA is TGCAGTGACGGGACAGTCACTGAAGCTTTCTTT. Translating gives CSDGTVTEAFF.

V is TRBV4-3 and J is TRBJ1-1; D is unresolved. V lost 6 bases and J lost 5, with 22 bases in between. CDR3 length: 16 residues. Germline loops: CDR1 LGHNA, CDR2 YSLEER. CDR3 sequence: CASSHDRGSDGTEAFF. In DNA form, the CDR3 reads TGCGCCAGCAGTCACGATCGGGGAAGCGATGGGACTGAAGCTTTCTTT.

V usage is TRBV5-1 and J usage is TRBJ2-7, with TRBD1 matching 12 bases. This CDR3 is 15 amino acids long. J was trimmed by 6 bases and V by 4 bases; bases with no gene match: 8. Germline V gene data show CDR1 as SGHRS and CDR2 as YFSETQ. CDR3 sequence reads: CASSASGTGGAEQYF. In nucleotides, the CDR3 is TGCGCCAGCAGCGCGAGCGGGACAGGGGGCGCCGAGCAGTACTTC.

The rearrangement uses TRBV6-5 and TRBJ2-1; possible D gene TRBD2, 6 bases. Germline CDR1 MNHEY, CDR2 SVGAGI. The CDR3 length is 15 residues. V was clipped by 0 bases and J by 0 bases, with 6 bases between them. The CDR3 loop reads CASSYSGGSYNEQFF. CDR3 coding DNA: TGTGCCAGCAGTTACTCCGGGGGCTCCTACAATGAGCAGTTCTTC.

The V gene is TRBV6-5, the J gene TRBJ1-2, with D perhaps matching TRBD1 (6 bases). V lost 5 bases, J lost 3 bases, and 10 bases lay in between. The CDR3 is 13 residues long. The germline CDR1 and CDR2 sequences are MNHEY and SVGAGI. The CDR3 DNA is TGTGCCAGCAGTGAAACAGGGCACTATGGCTACACCTTC. This gives the protein CASSETGHYGYTF.

The chain's CDR3 is CASRLGPRQGSTGELFF. Written as DNA, the CDR3 is TGTGCAAGTCGCTTAGGTCCAAGACAGGGCTCCACCGGGGAGCTGTTTTTT. The V call is TRBV12-2, the J call TRBJ2-2; the tabulated D call, TRBD1, remains unverified against the DNA. TRBV12-2 is described as a pseudogene. The CDR3 runs 17 residues.

The rearrangement joins TRBV5-4 to TRBJ2-3, with 7 bases identical to TRBD2. Germline CDR1 is SGHNT and CDR2 is YYREEE (reference sequence). Losses at the gene ends were 4 bases for V and 5 bases for J; bases not matched to a gene: 16. CDR3 length equals 17 residues. The CDR3 coding sequence is TGTGCCAGCAGCCGAGAGACTAGCTCCGGTCTAGGAGATACGCAGTATTTT. It specifies CASSRETSSGLGDTQYF.

The chain has TRBV11-1 and TRBJ1-1, with no clear D. Trimming removed 5 bases from V and 0 bases from J, with 13 bases in between. From germline, CDR1 is SGHAT and CDR2 FQDESV (reference sequence). The CDR3 sequence is 15 residues long. DNA of the CDR3: TGTGCCAGCAGCCGCGGAGGATACATGAACACTGAAGCTTTCTTT. Translating gives CASSRGGYMNTEAFF.

The chain links TRBV4-3 to TRBJ1-2; a weak D match, TRBD1 (5 bases). This CDR3 region has 14 residues. Trimming stripped 1 base from V and 3 bases from J, with 9 bases between. Germline V gene data show CDR1 as LGHNA and CDR2 as YSLEER. CDR3 region: CASSQVRDYYGYTF. The CDR3 DNA is TGCGCCAGCAGCCAAGTCCGGGACTACTATGGCTACACCTTC.

The V call is TRBV2, the J call TRBJ2-7, with D possibly TRBD2 on 6 matching bases. V was cut by 10 bases and J by 8 bases, with 18 bases left in between. This CDR3 region has 12 residues. In germline, CDR1 is SNHLY, CDR2 FYNNEI. CDR3 in amino acids: CATLTGRGQQYF. The CDR3 nucleotides read TGTGCCACCCTGACTGGGCGGGGTCAGCAGTACTTC. The full variable domain, rest sourced from reference TRBV2 and TRBJ2-7, is EPEVTQTPSHQVTQMGQEVILRCVPISNHLYFYWYRQILGQKVEFLVSFYNNEISEKSEIFDDQFSVERPDGSNFTLKIRSTKLEDSAMYFCATLTGRGQQYFGPGTRLTVT.

The chain uses TRBV4-3 and TRBJ1-6, with 7 bases matching TRBD1. J was trimmed by 4 bases and V by 3 bases; bases with no gene match: 3. The CDR3 has 15 amino acids. Germline CDR1 reads LGHNA; CDR2 reads YSLEER. In nucleotides, the CDR3 is TGCGCCAGCAGCCAGCTGACAGGGTATAATTCACCCCTCCACTTT. Its protein product is CASSQLTGYNSPLHF.

J is TRBJ1-2 and V is TRBV6-9, with 10 bases matching TRBD1. Per germline, CDR1 MNHGY and CDR2 SVAAGI. The J segment lost 5 bases and the V segment lost 7 bases, leaving 4 bases of the junction unmatched. CDR3 size: 13 residues. The CDR3 nucleotides are TGTGCCAGCACCCCGGGACAGGGGTATGGCTACACCTTC. Its protein is CASTPGQGYGYTF.

The chain recombines TRBV30 with TRBJ2-3; either TRBD1 or TRBD2 may fit D (6 bases each). The CDR3 loop spans 12 amino acids. Germline-derived CDR1 and CDR2 are GTSNPN and SVGIG (reference sequence). V lost 5 bases and J 9 bases, leaving 15 bases between the germline ends. The CDR3 DNA follows: TGTGCCTGGGAGGGGGGTAGCGGAACGCAGTATTTT. Translating it yields CAWEGGSGTQYF.

This chain joins TRBV4-1 and TRBJ1-1; D uncertain. Trimming left V 1 base short and J 10 bases short, with 13 bases between. The length of the CDR3 is 13 residues. Germline V gene lookup returns CDR1 MGHRA and CDR2 YSYEKL. CDR3 DNA: TGCGCCAGCAGCCAAGTGGGAAGTGTAAGAGCTTTCTTT. Its protein is CASSQVGSVRAFF.

This rearrangement joins TRBV5-5 to TRBJ1-6; 7 nucleotides agree with TRBD1. Germline-derived CDR1 and CDR2 are SGHKS and YYEKEE (reference sequence). The CDR3 is 17 amino acids. V shed 4 bases, J shed 0 bases, and the junction held 7 bases outside the gene matches. This CDR3 is CASSGQVTSSYNSPLHF. For the CDR3, the DNA is TGTGCCAGCAGCGGACAGGTCACCTCCTCCTATAATTCACCCCTCCACTTT.

The rearrangement uses TRBV4-1 and TRBJ1-1, with TRBD1 matching over 8 bases. There are 15 residues in the CDR3. J was trimmed by 1 base and V by 5 bases; bases with no gene match: 6. The germline gives CDR1 MGHRA, CDR2 YSYEKL. The CDR3 is CASSSLGTGNTEAFF. CDR3 in DNA: TGCGCCAGCAGCTCCCTCGGGACAGGGAACACTGAAGCTTTCTTT.

This chain connects TRBV13 to TRBJ2-7; D possibly corresponds to TRBD1 (5 bases). The length of the CDR3 is 12 residues. Germline V gene sequence: CDR1 PRHDT, CDR2 FYEKMQ (reference sequence). V gave up 4 bases and J gave up 5 bases, with 9 bases separating them. CDR3 bases: TGTGCCAGCAGCTCGTACAGGAACGAGCAGTACTTC. Its translation: CASSSYRNEQYF.